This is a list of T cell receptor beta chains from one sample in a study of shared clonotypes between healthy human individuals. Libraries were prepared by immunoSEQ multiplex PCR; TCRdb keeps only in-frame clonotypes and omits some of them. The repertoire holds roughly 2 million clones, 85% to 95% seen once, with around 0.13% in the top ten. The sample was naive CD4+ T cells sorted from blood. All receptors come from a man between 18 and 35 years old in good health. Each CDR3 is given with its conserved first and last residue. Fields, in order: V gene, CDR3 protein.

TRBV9 CASSALAGPYNEQFF
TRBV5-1 CASSLAQGTGQFF
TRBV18 CASSPGGQAAKNIQYF
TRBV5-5 CASSLGRTSYEQYF
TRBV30 CAWSTGQPGATEAFF
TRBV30 CAWSVGGKAFF
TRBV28 CATVGGSEKLFF
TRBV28 CASSLKESAYTF
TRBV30 CAWAEGLAQETQYF
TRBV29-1 CSVRKGGTADTQYF
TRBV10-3 CAISERGQDPYEQYF
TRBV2 CASSEDAWAGTDYYEQYF
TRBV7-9 CASSLEVNTEAFF
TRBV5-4 CASSLGDRPNYGYTF
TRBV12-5 CASGFLPGTVNEKLFF
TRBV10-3 CAISGSFGQETQYF
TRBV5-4 CASSLRESNGELFF
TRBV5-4 CASSSVPAEPTGELFF
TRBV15 CATSRGMGGSYEQYF
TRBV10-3 CAIKADSNQPQHF
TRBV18 CASSPTNTDTQYF
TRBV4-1 CASSQARQGSYEQYF
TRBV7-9 CASSLTGGPKETQYF
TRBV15 CATSRKDSSYNSPLHF
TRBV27 CASSLTGSRETQYF
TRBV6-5 CASSYSPGSYEQYF
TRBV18 CASSPYGQSSYNSPLHF
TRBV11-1 CASSLASGTGAYEQYF
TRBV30 CAWSVLRSDSGNTIYF
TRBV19 CASSIVEGGLQYF
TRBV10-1 CASSGGGRGPYEQYF
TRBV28 CASSLSGLEAFF
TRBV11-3 CASSLGREDTEAFF
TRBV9 CASRRQGANTGELFF
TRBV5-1 CASSLGGTGEYEQYF
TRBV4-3 CASSLNLAKNIQYF
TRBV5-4 CASSPEDGNQPQHF
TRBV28 CASSPTSGTGDEKLFF
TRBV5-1 CASSLEARADYGYTF
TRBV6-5 CASSYGETAFF
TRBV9 CASSAGIGEKLFF
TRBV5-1 CASSPENTGELFF
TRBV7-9 CASSLAPTPTSTDTQYF
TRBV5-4 CASSLDGGSSYNSPLHF
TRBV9 CASSVETSGRLNEQYF
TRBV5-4 CASRARDTEAFF